These T cell receptor beta chains were read from a single sample in a study of T cell responses to AZD1222 COVID-19 vaccine. Profiling relied on immunoSEQ multiplex PCR, and the TCRdb table lists in-frame clones only, not all of them. The repertoire holds about 110,000 clones, with 88% as singletons. The source was peripheral blood, collected on day 0 of MenACWY control vaccination. The origin of the receptors is an adult in good health. Each CDR3 is given with its conserved first and last residue. A D gene is named only where the DNA matches it firmly. Not all rows give a size; the values are once, few, many and, for expanded clones, a class.

J: TRBJ2-1; D: NA; size: NA; V: TRBV11-1; DNA: TGTGCCAGCAGCCGTCAAGGGGACCGGTACAATGAGCAGTTCTTC; CDR3: CASSRQGDRYNEQFF
J: TRBJ1-2; D: NA; size: NA; V: TRBV28; DNA: TGTGCCAGCAGCCTTGGATCAGCAAGGTTCGGCTACACCTTC; CDR3: CASSLGSARFGYTF
J: TRBJ2-5; D: TRBD2; size: NA; V: TRBV7-8; DNA: TGTGCCAGCAGCTTACAACGTAGCGGGAGTGATGAGACCCAGTACTTC; CDR3: CASSLQRSGSDETQYF
J: TRBJ2-1; D: NA; size: NA; V: TRBV2; DNA: TGTGCCAGCAAAACCAATTTGAACAATGAGCAGTTCTTC; CDR3: CASKTNLNNEQFF
J: TRBJ1-5; D: NA; size: NA; V: TRBV3-1/TRBV3-2; DNA: TGTGCCAGCAGCCAAGAGGCAGGTGGGTCCAACCAGCCCCAGCATTTT; CDR3: CASSQEAGGSNQPQHF
J: TRBJ2-5; D: NA; size: NA; V: TRBV5-1; DNA: TGCGCCAGCAGCTTAGCGGAAACAGGGTTGGAGACCCAGTACTTC; CDR3: CASSLAETGLETQYF
J: TRBJ1-2; D: TRBD1; size: NA; V: TRBV6-5; DNA: TGTGCCAGCAGCCGAGGACAGGGGCATGGCTACACCTTC; CDR3: CASSRGQGHGYTF
J: TRBJ2-7; D: NA; size: few; V: TRBV4-3; DNA: TGCGCCAGCAGCCAAACAGTGAACCAAGGGACCTACGAGCAGTACTTC; CDR3: CASSQTVNQGTYEQYF
J: TRBJ2-5; D: NA; size: NA; V: TRBV5-1; DNA: TGCGCCAGCAGCTTGAGCGGCGCGGAGGAGACCCAGTACTTC; CDR3: CASSLSGAEETQYF
J: TRBJ1-4; D: NA; size: NA; V: TRBV3-1/TRBV3-2; DNA: TGTGCCAGCAGCGTAGCGTCTAGGGGGAAATGGGGTAATGAAAAACTGTTTTTT; CDR3: CASSVASRGKWGNEKLFF
J: TRBJ1-6; D: TRBD1; size: NA; V: TRBV28; DNA: TGTGCCAGCAGCCCTGCCTCCACAGGGGTTTCACCCCTCCACTTT; CDR3: CASSPASTGVSPLHF
J: TRBJ2-2; D: TRBD2; size: NA; V: TRBV10-3; DNA: TGTGCCATCAGTGGGCCCAAGGAGCGGGAGGACACCGGGGAGCTGTTTTTT; CDR3: CAISGPKEREDTGELFF
J: TRBJ2-5; D: NA; size: NA; V: TRBV25-1; DNA: TGTGCCAGCAGCCTACAGTGGGCCCAGTACTTC; CDR3: CASSLQWAQYF
J: TRBJ1-1; D: NA; size: NA; V: TRBV19; DNA: TGTGCCAGTATTTCCCCGTTTTACGCATCGAACACTGAAGCTTTCTTT; CDR3: CASISPFYASNTEAFF
J: TRBJ2-7; D: TRBD2; size: NA; V: TRBV19; DNA: TGTGCCAGTAGTATAGGGGTCGCGGGGGGATACTACGAGCAGTACTTC; CDR3: CASSIGVAGGYYEQYF
J: TRBJ1-4; D: TRBD1; size: NA; V: TRBV19; DNA: TGTGCCAGCGCTACCGGGACAGGCGGGGAAAAACTGTTTTTT; CDR3: CASATGTGGEKLFF
J: TRBJ2-7; D: NA; size: NA; V: TRBV5-4; DNA: TGTGCCAGCAGTCCCTCCCCAGGGGTAGGGACCTACGAGCAGTACTTC; CDR3: CASSPSPGVGTYEQYF
J: TRBJ1-2; D: NA; size: NA; V: TRBV4-3; DNA: TGCGCCAGCAGCCACACGACAAGCTATGGCTACACCTTC; CDR3: CASSHTTSYGYTF
J: TRBJ1-4; D: TRBD1; size: NA; V: TRBV10-3; DNA: TGTGCCACAGATCCGGGACAGGGCAATGAAAAACTGTTTTTT; CDR3: CATDPGQGNEKLFF
J: TRBJ2-5; D: NA; size: NA; V: TRBV27; DNA: TGTGCCAGCAGTTTAAGTAGAAGGTCCATGACCCAGTACTTC; CDR3: CASSLSRRSMTQYF
J: TRBJ1-1; D: TRBD1; size: once; V: TRBV11-3; DNA: TGTGCCAGCAGCTTAGATCGCCGGGACAGAGCTTTCTTT; CDR3: CASSLDRRDRAFF
J: TRBJ1-2; D: NA; size: once; V: TRBV6-1; DNA: TGTGCCAGCAGTGAGACAGTTTATTATGGCTACACCTTC; CDR3: CASSETVYYGYTF
J: TRBJ2-5; D: TRBD2; size: NA; V: TRBV4-2; DNA: TGTGCCAGCAGCCAAGGCCTAGCGGGAGGTGAAGGGACCCAGTACTTC; CDR3: CASSQGLAGGEGTQYF
J: TRBJ2-4; D: NA; size: NA; V: TRBV19; DNA: TGTGCCAGTAGTGTCCCCGGGGGGCTCGGTACTATTCAGTACTTC; CDR3: CASSVPGGLGTIQYF
J: TRBJ1-2; D: NA; size: NA; V: TRBV30; DNA: TGTGCCTGGAGTGTGGGCCAGTATGGCTACACCTTC; CDR3: CAWSVGQYGYTF
J: TRBJ2-2; D: TRBD2; size: NA; V: TRBV29-1; DNA: TGCAGCGTTGAGACTAGCGGGAGCCTCGACACCGGGGAGCTGTTTTTT; CDR3: CSVETSGSLDTGELFF
J: TRBJ1-3; D: NA; size: once; V: TRBV18; DNA: TGTGCCAGCTCACCACAGGGACGCTCTGGAAACACCATATATTTT; CDR3: CASSPQGRSGNTIYF
J: TRBJ2-1; D: TRBD1; size: once; V: TRBV7-2; DNA: TGTGCCAGCAGCTGGACAGGGGAGGGTGAGCAGTTCTTC; CDR3: CASSWTGEGEQFF
J: TRBJ1-2; D: NA; size: NA; V: TRBV6-2/TRBV6-3; DNA: TGTGCCAGCAGTTACTTTGGCGGCCTTGGCTACACCTTC; CDR3: CASSYFGGLGYTF
J: TRBJ1-6; D: NA; size: NA; V: TRBV10-2; DNA: TGCGCCAGCAGTGAGAGGTCTGGAGGAGGGTCACCCCTCCACTTT; CDR3: CASSERSGGGSPLHF
J: TRBJ2-1; D: TRBD2; size: NA; V: TRBV19; DNA: TGTATGCGCCGCGGACTAGCGGGGGGAGACAATGAGCAGTTCTTC; CDR3: CMRRGLAGGDNEQFF
J: TRBJ1-6; D: NA; size: NA; V: TRBV28; DNA: TGTGCCAGCAGTTCCAGGGCGTTTGGGGTCTATAATTCACCCCTCCACTTT; CDR3: CASSSRAFGVYNSPLHF
J: TRBJ1-5; D: TRBD1; size: NA; V: TRBV19; DNA: TGTGCCAGTAGTATCGGCAGGGGGAAATATAGCAATCAGCCCCAGCATTTT; CDR3: CASSIGRGKYSNQPQHF
J: TRBJ2-4; D: NA; size: NA; V: TRBV12-3/TRBV12-4; DNA: TGTGCCAGCAGTTTCGGTGGGAGGAGCATTCAGTACTTC; CDR3: CASSFGGRSIQYF
J: TRBJ2-7; D: NA; size: NA; V: TRBV27; DNA: TGTGCCAGCAGTTTAGCATTAAGGGGCATATACGAGCAGTACTTC; CDR3: CASSLALRGIYEQYF
J: TRBJ2-3; D: NA; size: NA; V: TRBV7-3; DNA: TGTGCCAGCAGCCCCGCGGTGGGGGCGGATACGCAGTATTTT; CDR3: CASSPAVGADTQYF
J: TRBJ2-2; D: TRBD2; size: NA; V: TRBV18; DNA: TGTGCCAGCTCACCAGGGACTAGTTTCGGGGAGCTGTTTTTT; CDR3: CASSPGTSFGELFF
J: TRBJ2-2; D: NA; size: NA; V: TRBV6-5; DNA: TGTGCCAGCAGGAGGACGGCGAACACCGGGGAGCTGTTTTTT; CDR3: CASRRTANTGELFF
J: TRBJ2-7; D: NA; size: once; V: TRBV5-3; DNA: TGTGCCAGAGGCCTTAAGAGGAGCTACGAGCAGTACTTC; CDR3: CARGLKRSYEQYF